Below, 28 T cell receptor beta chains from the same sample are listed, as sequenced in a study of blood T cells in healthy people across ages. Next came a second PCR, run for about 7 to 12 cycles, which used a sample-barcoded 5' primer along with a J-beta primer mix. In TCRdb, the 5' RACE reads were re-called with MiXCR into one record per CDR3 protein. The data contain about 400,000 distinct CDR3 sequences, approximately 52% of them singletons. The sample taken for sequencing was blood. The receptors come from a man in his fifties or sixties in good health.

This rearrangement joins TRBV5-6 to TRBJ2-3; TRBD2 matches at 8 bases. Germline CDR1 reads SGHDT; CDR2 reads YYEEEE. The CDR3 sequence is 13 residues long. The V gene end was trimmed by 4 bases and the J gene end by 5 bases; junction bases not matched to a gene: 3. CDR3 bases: TGTGCCAGCAGCACCAGCGGGGGAGATACGCAGTATTTT. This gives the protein CASSTSGGDTQYF.

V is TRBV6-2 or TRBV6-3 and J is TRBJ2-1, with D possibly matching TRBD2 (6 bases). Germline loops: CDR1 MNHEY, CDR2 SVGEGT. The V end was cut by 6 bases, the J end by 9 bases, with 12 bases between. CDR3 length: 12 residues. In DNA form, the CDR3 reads TGTGCCAGCAGGCACGGGGACTCTGAGCAGTTCTTC. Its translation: CASRHGDSEQFF.

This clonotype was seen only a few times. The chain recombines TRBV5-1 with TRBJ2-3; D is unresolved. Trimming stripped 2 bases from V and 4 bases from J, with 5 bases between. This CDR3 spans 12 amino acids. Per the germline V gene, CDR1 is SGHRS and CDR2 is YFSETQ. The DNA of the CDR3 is TGCGCCAGCAGCTTACAATCAGATACGCAGTATTTT. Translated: CASSLQSDTQYF.

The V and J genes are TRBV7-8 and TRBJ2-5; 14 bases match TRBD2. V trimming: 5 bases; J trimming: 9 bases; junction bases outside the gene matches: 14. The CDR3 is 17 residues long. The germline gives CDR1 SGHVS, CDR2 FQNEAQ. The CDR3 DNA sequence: TGTGCCAGCAGCAACGGACTAGCGGGAGGACGCCCTCAGGCCCAGTACTTC. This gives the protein CASSNGLAGGRPQAQYF.

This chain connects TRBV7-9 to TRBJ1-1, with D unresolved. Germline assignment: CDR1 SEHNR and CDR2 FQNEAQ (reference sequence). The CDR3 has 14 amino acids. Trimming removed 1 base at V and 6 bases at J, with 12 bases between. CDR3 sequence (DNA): TGTGCCAGCAGCTTAGATTCTCAAGGGTCTGAAGCTTTCTTT. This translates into CASSLDSQGSEAFF.

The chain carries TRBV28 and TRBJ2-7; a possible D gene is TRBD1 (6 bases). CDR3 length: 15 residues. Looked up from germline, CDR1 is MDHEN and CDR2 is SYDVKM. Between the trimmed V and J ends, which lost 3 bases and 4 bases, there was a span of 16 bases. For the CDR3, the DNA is TGTGCCAGCAGTTTGTATACAGGGTCCCCTTACGAGCAGTACTTC. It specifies CASSLYTGSPYEQYF.

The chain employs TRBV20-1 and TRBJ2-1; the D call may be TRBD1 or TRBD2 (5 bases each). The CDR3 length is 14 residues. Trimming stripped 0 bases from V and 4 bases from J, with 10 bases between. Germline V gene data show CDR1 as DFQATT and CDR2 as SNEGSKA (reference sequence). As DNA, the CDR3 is TGCAGTGCTAGAGATCTGGGGGAATACAATGAGCAGTTCTTC. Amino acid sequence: CSARDLGEYNEQFF.

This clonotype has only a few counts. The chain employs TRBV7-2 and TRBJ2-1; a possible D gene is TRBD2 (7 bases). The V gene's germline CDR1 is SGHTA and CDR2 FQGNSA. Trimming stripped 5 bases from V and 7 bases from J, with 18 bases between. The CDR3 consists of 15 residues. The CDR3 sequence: CASSRGGADKNEQFF. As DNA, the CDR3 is TGTGCCAGCAGCCGAGGGGGGGCCGATAAGAATGAGCAGTTCTTC.

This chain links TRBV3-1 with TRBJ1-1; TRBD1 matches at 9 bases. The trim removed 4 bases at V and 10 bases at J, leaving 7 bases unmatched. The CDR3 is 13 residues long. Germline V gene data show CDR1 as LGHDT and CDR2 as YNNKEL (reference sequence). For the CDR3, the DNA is TGTGCCAGCAGCCTCGGACAGGGGAAGTCAGCTTTCTTT. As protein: CASSLGQGKSAFF.

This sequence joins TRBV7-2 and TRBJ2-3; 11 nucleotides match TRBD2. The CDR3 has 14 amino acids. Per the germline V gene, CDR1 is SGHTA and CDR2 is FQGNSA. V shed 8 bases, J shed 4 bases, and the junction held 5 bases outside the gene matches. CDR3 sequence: CASVVAGGPDTQYF. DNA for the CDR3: TGTGCCAGCGTCGTAGCGGGAGGGCCAGATACGCAGTATTTT. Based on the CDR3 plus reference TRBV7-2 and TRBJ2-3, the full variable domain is GAGVSQSPSNKVTEKGKDVELRCDPISGHTALYWYRQSLGQGLEFLIYFQGNSAPDKSGLPSDRFSAERTGGSVSTLTIQRTQQEDSAVYLCASVVAGGPDTQYFGPGTRLTVL.

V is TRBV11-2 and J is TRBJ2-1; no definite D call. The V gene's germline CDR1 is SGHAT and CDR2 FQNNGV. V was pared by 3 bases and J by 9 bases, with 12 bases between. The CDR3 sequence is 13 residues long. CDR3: CASSFSPKAEQFF. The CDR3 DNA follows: TGTGCCAGCAGCTTTTCCCCTAAGGCTGAGCAGTTCTTC.

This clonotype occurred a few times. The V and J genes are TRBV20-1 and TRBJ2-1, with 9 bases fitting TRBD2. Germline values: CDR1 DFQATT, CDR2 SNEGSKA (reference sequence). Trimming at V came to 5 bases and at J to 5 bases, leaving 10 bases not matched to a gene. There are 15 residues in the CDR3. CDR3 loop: CSARAGTSIDNEQFF. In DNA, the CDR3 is TGCAGTGCTCGGGCCGGGACTAGCATTGACAATGAGCAGTTCTTC.

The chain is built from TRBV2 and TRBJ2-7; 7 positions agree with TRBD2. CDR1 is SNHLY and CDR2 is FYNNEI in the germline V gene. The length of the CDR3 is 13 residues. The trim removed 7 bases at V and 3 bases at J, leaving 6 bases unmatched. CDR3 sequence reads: CASTERGSYEQYF. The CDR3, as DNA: TGTGCCAGCACCGAGCGGGGAAGCTACGAGCAGTACTTC.

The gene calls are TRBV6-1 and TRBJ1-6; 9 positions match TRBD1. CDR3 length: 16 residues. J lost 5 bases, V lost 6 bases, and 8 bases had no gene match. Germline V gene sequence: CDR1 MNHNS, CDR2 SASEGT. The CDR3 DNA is TGTGCCAGCAGGACCGGGACAGGGTACGATAATTCACCCCTCCACTTT. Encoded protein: CASRTGTGYDNSPLHF.

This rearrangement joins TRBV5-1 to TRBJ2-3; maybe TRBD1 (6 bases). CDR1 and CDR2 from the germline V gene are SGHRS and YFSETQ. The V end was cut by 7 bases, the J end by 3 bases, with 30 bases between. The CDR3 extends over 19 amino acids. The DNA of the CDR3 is TGCGCCAGCGGCCACCCGACAGGTCTAAACCCTAGCTGGACAGATACGCAGTATTTT. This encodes CASGHPTGLNPSWTDTQYF.

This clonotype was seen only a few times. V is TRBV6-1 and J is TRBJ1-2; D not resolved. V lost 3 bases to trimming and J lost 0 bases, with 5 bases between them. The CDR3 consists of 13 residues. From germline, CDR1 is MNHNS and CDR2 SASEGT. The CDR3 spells CASSEWANYGYTF. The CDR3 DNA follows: TGTGCCAGCAGTGAGTGGGCTAACTATGGCTACACCTTC.

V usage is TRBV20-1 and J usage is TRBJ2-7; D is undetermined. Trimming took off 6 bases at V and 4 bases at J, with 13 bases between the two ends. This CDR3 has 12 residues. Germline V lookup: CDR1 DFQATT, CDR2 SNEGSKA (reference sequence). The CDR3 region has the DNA TGCAGTGCCACGACCCTGACGTACGAGCAGTACTTC. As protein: CSATTLTYEQYF.

The CDR3 DNA follows: TGCAGTGCTACCTCCTCTAGCGGAGGCAACAATGAGCAGTACTTC. Amino acids: CSATSSSGGNNEQYF. The V and J genes are TRBV20-1 and TRBJ2-1; 7 nucleotides match TRBD2. The J call may be mistaken, given a closer DNA end match to TRBJ2-7. The CDR3 runs to 15 residues. In germline, CDR1 is DFQATT, CDR2 SNEGSKA (reference sequence).

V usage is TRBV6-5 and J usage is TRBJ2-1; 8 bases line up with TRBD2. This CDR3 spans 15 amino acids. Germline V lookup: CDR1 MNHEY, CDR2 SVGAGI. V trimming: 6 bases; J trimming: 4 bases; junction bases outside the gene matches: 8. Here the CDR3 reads CASRVIGGAYNEQFF. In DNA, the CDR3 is TGTGCCAGCAGAGTGATCGGGGGGGCTTACAATGAGCAGTTCTTC.

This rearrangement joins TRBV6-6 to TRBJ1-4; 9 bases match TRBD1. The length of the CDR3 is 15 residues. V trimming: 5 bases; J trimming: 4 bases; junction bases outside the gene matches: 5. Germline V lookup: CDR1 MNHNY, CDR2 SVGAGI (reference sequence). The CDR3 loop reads CASSPRDRDNEKLFF. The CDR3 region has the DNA TGTGCCAGCAGTCCCCGGGACAGGGATAATGAAAAACTGTTTTTT.

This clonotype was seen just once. This chain's CDR3 is CASSPSRTSIGYTF. The CDR3 DNA follows: TGTGCCAGCAGCCCTAGCAGGACTTCCATAGGCTACACCTTC. The chain has TRBV4-2 and TRBJ1-2; D is undetermined. Per germline, CDR1 LGHNA and CDR2 YNFKEQ. CDR3 length equals 14 residues. With 4 bases removed from V and 8 bases from J, the gap between germline ends came to 17 bases.

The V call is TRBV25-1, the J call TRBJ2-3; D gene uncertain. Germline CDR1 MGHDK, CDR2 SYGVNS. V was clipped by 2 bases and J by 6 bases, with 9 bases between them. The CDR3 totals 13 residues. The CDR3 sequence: CASSEASLDTQYF. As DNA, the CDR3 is TGTGCCAGCAGTGAAGCGAGTCTCGATACGCAGTATTTT.

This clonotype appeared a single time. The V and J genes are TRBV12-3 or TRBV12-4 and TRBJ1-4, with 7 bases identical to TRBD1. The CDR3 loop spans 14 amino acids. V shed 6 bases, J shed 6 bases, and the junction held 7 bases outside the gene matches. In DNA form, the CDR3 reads TGTGCCAGCAGCCCCGGGACAGCGTATGAAAAACTGTTTTTT. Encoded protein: CASSPGTAYEKLFF.

This chain's CDR3 is CASRRAGTGDDGYTF. In DNA, the CDR3 is TGTGCCAGCAGACGAGCCGGGACAGGGGACGATGGCTACACCTTC. The chain uses TRBV14 and TRBJ1-2; TRBD1 matches at 10 bases. The J segment lost 6 bases and the V segment lost 6 bases, leaving 10 bases of the junction unmatched. CDR1 and CDR2 (germline): SGHDN, FVKESK. This CDR3 is 15 amino acids long.

The CDR3 sequence: CASRYGPGEQFF. The CDR3 nucleotides read TGTGCCAGCAGGTACGGGCCGGGGGAGCAGTTCTTC. The chain uses TRBV27 and TRBJ2-1; D possibly corresponds to TRBD2 (5 bases). CDR3 length equals 12 residues. Germline CDR1 reads MNHEY; CDR2 reads SMNVEV (reference sequence). V lost 6 bases and J 10 bases, leaving 13 bases between the germline ends.

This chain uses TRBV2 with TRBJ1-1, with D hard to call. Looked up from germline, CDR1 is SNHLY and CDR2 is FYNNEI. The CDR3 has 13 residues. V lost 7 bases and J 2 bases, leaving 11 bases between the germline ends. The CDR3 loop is CASKRLGNTEAFF. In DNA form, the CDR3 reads TGTGCCAGCAAGCGGTTAGGTAACACTGAAGCTTTCTTT.

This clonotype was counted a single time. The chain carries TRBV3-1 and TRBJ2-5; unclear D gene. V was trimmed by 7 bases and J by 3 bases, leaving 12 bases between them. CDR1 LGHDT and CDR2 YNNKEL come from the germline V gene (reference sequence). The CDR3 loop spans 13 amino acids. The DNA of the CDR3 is TGTGCCAGCACCTCACACGAAAAAGAGACCCAGTACTTC. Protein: CASTSHEKETQYF.

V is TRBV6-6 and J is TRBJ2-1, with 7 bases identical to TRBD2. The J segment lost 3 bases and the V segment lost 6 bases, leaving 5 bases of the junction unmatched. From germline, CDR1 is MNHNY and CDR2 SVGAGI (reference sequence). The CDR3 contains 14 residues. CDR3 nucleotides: TGTGCCAGCAGGACCCAGCGGGGCTACAATGAGCAGTTCTTC. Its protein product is CASRTQRGYNEQFF.